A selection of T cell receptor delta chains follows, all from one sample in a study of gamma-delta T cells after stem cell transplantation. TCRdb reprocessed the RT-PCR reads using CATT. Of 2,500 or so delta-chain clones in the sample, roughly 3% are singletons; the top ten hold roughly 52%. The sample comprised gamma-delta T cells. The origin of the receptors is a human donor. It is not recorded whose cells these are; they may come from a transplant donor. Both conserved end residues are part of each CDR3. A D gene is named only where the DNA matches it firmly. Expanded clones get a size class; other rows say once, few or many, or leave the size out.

cdr3_nt: TGTGCCTGTGACACCGCAGTACTGGGGGATACGCAGTGGAGCTCCTGGGACACCCGACAGATGTTTTTC
cdr3_aa: CACDTAVLGDTQWSSWDTRQMFF
j_call: TRDJ3
clone_size: medium-sized
cdr3_length: 23
d_call: TRDD3
v_call: TRDV2

cdr3_nt: TGTGCCTGTGACACCGTTACGCCTAGTACTGGGGGACAACATGGCGATAAACTCATCTTT
cdr3_aa: CACDTVTPSTGGQHGDKLIF
j_call: TRDJ1
clone_size: -
cdr3_length: 20
d_call: TRDD3
v_call: TRDV2

cdr3_nt: TGTGCCTGTGACTCTGTACTGGGGGAGCCGTACACCGATAAACTCATCTTT
cdr3_aa: CACDSVLGEPYTDKLIF
j_call: TRDJ1
clone_size: medium-sized
cdr3_length: 17
d_call: TRDD3
v_call: TRDV2

cdr3_nt: TGTGCCTGTGACACCTGGGGACTTACCTACACCGATAAACTCATCTTT
cdr3_aa: CACDTWGLTYTDKLIF
j_call: TRDJ1
clone_size: -
cdr3_length: 16
d_call: -
v_call: TRDV2

cdr3_nt: TGTGCTCTTGGGGAACTCCCCTTCGGGGGTCTGGGGGATACAGGAAAGGAGACCGATAAACCCATCTTT
cdr3_aa: CALGELPFGGLGDTGKETDKPIF
j_call: TRDJ1
clone_size: -
cdr3_length: 23
d_call: TRDD3
v_call: TRDV1

cdr3_nt: TGTGCCTGTGACGGGATCCGACTGGGGGGCTCGCCCTACACCGATAAACTCATCTTT
cdr3_aa: CACDGIRLGGSPYTDKLIF
j_call: TRDJ1
clone_size: few
cdr3_length: 19
d_call: TRDD3
v_call: TRDV2

cdr3_nt: TGTGCCTGTGACACCGTGGGGGATACCCTCTCCTGGGACACCCGACAGATGTTTTTC
cdr3_aa: CACDTVGDTLSWDTRQMFF
j_call: TRDJ3
clone_size: -
cdr3_length: 19
d_call: TRDD3
v_call: TRDV2

cdr3_nt: TGTGCCTGTGACAACGTACTGGGGGATCCGAGCTCCTGGGACACCCGACAGATGTTTTTC
cdr3_aa: CACDNVLGDPSSWDTRQMFF
j_call: TRDJ3
clone_size: medium-sized
cdr3_length: 20
d_call: TRDD3
v_call: TRDV2

cdr3_nt: TGTGCTCTTGGGGAAAGGTCCATCCTCTTAACTGGGGGATACGCTTCCCAAAACACCGATAAACTCATCTTT
cdr3_aa: CALGERSILLTGGYASQNTDKLIF
j_call: TRDJ1
clone_size: few
cdr3_length: 24
d_call: TRDD3
v_call: TRDV1

cdr3_nt: TGTGCCTGTGACCCCGCAGGGGGCCCCTCCTGGGACACCCGACAGATGTTTTTC
cdr3_aa: CACDPAGGPSWDTRQMFF
j_call: TRDJ3
clone_size: large
cdr3_length: 18
d_call: -
v_call: TRDV2

cdr3_nt: TGTGCCTGTGACGGGCTGCTGGGGGATGCCGTTACGACTCACACCGATAAACTCATCTTT
cdr3_aa: CACDGLLGDAVTTHTDKLIF
j_call: TRDJ1
clone_size: large
cdr3_length: 20
d_call: TRDD3
v_call: TRDV2

cdr3_nt: TGTGCAGCAAGGTCGCCCCTTCGCCCCTACTTCCCGTACTGGGGGATACGCGCCGCCGACACCGATAAACTCATCTTT
cdr3_aa: CAARSPLRPYFPYWGIRAADTDKLIF
j_call: TRDJ1
clone_size: few
cdr3_length: 26
d_call: TRDD3
v_call: TRAV29/DV5

cdr3_nt: TGTGCCTGTGACACCGTAGGAATGGGGGATACGGAAGTCCATAAACTCATCTTT
cdr3_aa: CACDTVGMGDTEVHKLIF
j_call: TRDJ1
clone_size: medium-sized
cdr3_length: 18
d_call: TRDD3
v_call: TRDV2

cdr3_nt: TGTGCCTGTGACACGGGTTTACTGGGGGGCTCGCCCTACACCGATAAACTCATCTTT
cdr3_aa: CACDTGLLGGSPYTDKLIF
j_call: TRDJ1
clone_size: large
cdr3_length: 19
d_call: TRDD3
v_call: TRDV2

cdr3_nt: TGTGCCTGTGACACCGTGGACCTCCTCTCCTGGGACACCCGACAGATGTTTTTC
cdr3_aa: CACDTVDLLSWDTRQMFF
j_call: TRDJ3
clone_size: medium-sized
cdr3_length: 18
d_call: -
v_call: TRDV2

cdr3_nt: TGTGCCTGTGACACTCTCCGGGGCTGGGGGACCCAGTACACCGATAAACTCATCTTT
cdr3_aa: CACDTLRGWGTQYTDKLIF
j_call: TRDJ1
clone_size: medium-sized
cdr3_length: 19
d_call: TRDD3
v_call: TRDV2

cdr3_nt: TGTGCCTGTGACACACTGGGGACTACCTCAACCGATAAACTCATCTTT
cdr3_aa: CACDTLGTTSTDKLIF
j_call: TRDJ1
clone_size: medium-sized
cdr3_length: 16
d_call: TRDD3
v_call: TRDV2

cdr3_nt: TGTGCCTGTGACACCGTGAGGATAAGTTCCTGGGACACCCGACAGATGTTTTTC
cdr3_aa: CACDTVRISSWDTRQMFF
j_call: TRDJ3
clone_size: large
cdr3_length: 18
d_call: -
v_call: TRDV2

cdr3_nt: TGTGCCTGTGACCCCGTACTGGGGGATACGCGTATAACCGATAAACTCATCTTT
cdr3_aa: CACDPVLGDTRITDKLIF
j_call: TRDJ1
clone_size: -
cdr3_length: 18
d_call: TRDD3
v_call: TRDV2

cdr3_nt: TGTGCCTGTGACGGGCTGCTGGGGGATACACTCGTCCCGTACACCGATAAACTCATCTTT
cdr3_aa: CACDGLLGDTLVPYTDKLIF
j_call: TRDJ1
clone_size: few
cdr3_length: 20
d_call: TRDD3
v_call: TRDV2

cdr3_nt: TGTGCCTGTGACTTGCTACTTACTGGGGGAACCCTGTACACCGATAAACTCATCTTT
cdr3_aa: CACDLLLTGGTLYTDKLIF
j_call: TRDJ1
clone_size: -
cdr3_length: 19
d_call: TRDD3
v_call: TRDV2

cdr3_nt: TGTGCCTGTGGCCCTACACAGGATGGCGATCTCACCGATAAACTCATCTTT
cdr3_aa: CACGPTQDGDLTDKLIF
j_call: TRDJ1
clone_size: medium-sized
cdr3_length: 17
d_call: -
v_call: TRDV2

cdr3_nt: TGTGCCTGTGGCCTACTTACTGGGGGGCCCACCGATAAACTCATCTTT
cdr3_aa: CACGLLTGGPTDKLIF
j_call: TRDJ1
clone_size: -
cdr3_length: 16
d_call: TRDD3
v_call: TRDV2

cdr3_nt: TGTGCCTGTGACGTACTGGGGGAGGACACCGATAAACTCATCTTT
cdr3_aa: CACDVLGEDTDKLIF
j_call: TRDJ1
clone_size: medium-sized
cdr3_length: 15
d_call: TRDD3
v_call: TRDV2

cdr3_nt: TGTGCCTTCCTAGCTGCATGGGGGATACCTCGGCCCGAGTACACCGATAAACTCATCTTT
cdr3_aa: CAFLAAWGIPRPEYTDKLIF
j_call: TRDJ1
clone_size: medium-sized
cdr3_length: 20
d_call: TRDD3
v_call: TRDV3

cdr3_nt: TGTGCCTGTGACACCGTAGGGGGGACGTACACCGATAAACTCATCTTT
cdr3_aa: CACDTVGGTYTDKLIF
j_call: TRDJ1
clone_size: medium-sized
cdr3_length: 16
d_call: -
v_call: TRDV2

cdr3_nt: TGTGCCTGTGACACCGCTGGGGGAAACGGGTCCTGGGACACCCGACAGATGTTTTTC
cdr3_aa: CACDTAGGNGSWDTRQMFF
j_call: TRDJ3
clone_size: large
cdr3_length: 19
d_call: TRDD3
v_call: TRDV2

cdr3_nt: TGTGCCTGTGACACCGTCTATACGAACGAACAAAACTGGGGGACAGCGTACACCGATAAACTCATCTTT
cdr3_aa: CACDTVYTNEQNWGTAYTDKLIF
j_call: TRDJ1
clone_size: -
cdr3_length: 23
d_call: TRDD3
v_call: TRDV2

cdr3_nt: TGTGCTCTTGGGGAACTAGACGGAACTTCCTACGTTTGGGGGATCCCTCCAACTGACCCAACTACCCTTAAACTCATCTTT
cdr3_aa: CALGELDGTSYVWGIPPTDPTTLKLIF
j_call: TRDJ1
clone_size: once
cdr3_length: 27
d_call: -
v_call: TRDV1

cdr3_nt: TGTGCCTCTTCGGAATCTGTCCTACTCCCGTTACTGGGGGATTTACCTCTAAAACTCATCTTT
cdr3_aa: CASSESVLLPLLGDLPLKLIF
j_call: TRDJ1
clone_size: many
cdr3_length: 21
d_call: TRDD3
v_call: TRDV3

cdr3_nt: TGTGCCTGTGACCTTACTGGGGACGGCCTTAGCTCCTGGGACACCCGACAGATGTTTTTC
cdr3_aa: CACDLTGDGLSSWDTRQMFF
j_call: TRDJ3
clone_size: large
cdr3_length: 20
d_call: TRDD3
v_call: TRDV2

cdr3_nt: TGTGCCTGTGACACCTTACTGGGGGCATCGGTCACCGATAAACTCATCTTT
cdr3_aa: CACDTLLGASVTDKLIF
j_call: TRDJ1
clone_size: medium-sized
cdr3_length: 17
d_call: TRDD3
v_call: TRDV2

cdr3_nt: TGTGCCTGTGACCCACTGGGGGAAGACACCGATAAACTCATCTTT
cdr3_aa: CACDPLGEDTDKLIF
j_call: TRDJ1
clone_size: few
cdr3_length: 15
d_call: TRDD3
v_call: TRDV2

cdr3_nt: TGTGCCTGTGACACCGTTGATCCTAGAGCCGTACTGGGGGATACGCGGAGTTGGACCGATAAACTCATCTTT
cdr3_aa: CACDTVDPRAVLGDTRSWTDKLIF
j_call: TRDJ1
clone_size: medium-sized
cdr3_length: 24
d_call: TRDD3
v_call: TRDV2

cdr3_nt: TGTGCCTGTGACACAGTACTGGGGGATACACGGACGCCCTACACCGATAAACTCATCTTT
cdr3_aa: CACDTVLGDTRTPYTDKLIF
j_call: TRDJ1
clone_size: medium-sized
cdr3_length: 20
d_call: TRDD3
v_call: TRDV2

cdr3_nt: TGTGCCTGTGACTCCGTACTGGGGGATACTTCCGATAAACTCATCTTT
cdr3_aa: CACDSVLGDTSDKLIF
j_call: TRDJ1
clone_size: few
cdr3_length: 16
d_call: TRDD3
v_call: TRDV2

cdr3_nt: TGTGCCTGTGACGCGGTACTGGGGGATCCCCCTAACACCGACAAACTCATCTTT
cdr3_aa: CACDAVLGDPPNTDKLIF
j_call: TRDJ1
clone_size: few
cdr3_length: 18
d_call: TRDD3
v_call: TRDV2

cdr3_nt: TGTGCCTGTGACGACGTACTGGGGGATACAAACGATAAACTCATCTTT
cdr3_aa: CACDDVLGDTNDKLIF
j_call: TRDJ1
clone_size: few
cdr3_length: 16
d_call: TRDD3
v_call: TRDV2

cdr3_nt: TGTGCCTGTGACACCGTCGAGGGGGCCTACACCGATAAACTCATCTTT
cdr3_aa: CACDTVEGAYTDKLIF
j_call: TRDJ1
clone_size: medium-sized
cdr3_length: 16
d_call: -
v_call: TRDV2

cdr3_nt: TGTGCCTGTGACCCAGTCCCCATATTACTGGGGGATACTCCCGATAAACTCATCTTT
cdr3_aa: CACDPVPILLGDTPDKLIF
j_call: TRDJ1
clone_size: many
cdr3_length: 19
d_call: TRDD3
v_call: TRDV2

cdr3_nt: TGTGCTCTTGGGGCCCGAATCCTACCTTTTCCCGTACTGGGGGTCCGGCTGGGGTGGGTCGATAAACTCATCTTT
cdr3_aa: CALGARILPFPVLGVRLGWVDKLIF
j_call: TRDJ1
clone_size: -
cdr3_length: 25
d_call: TRDD3
v_call: TRDV1

cdr3_nt: TGTGCCTGTGACACACCTGGGGGATCCAGCTCCTGGGACACCCGACAGATGTTTTTC
cdr3_aa: CACDTPGGSSSWDTRQMFF
j_call: TRDJ3
clone_size: -
cdr3_length: 19
d_call: TRDD3
v_call: TRDV2

cdr3_nt: TGTGCCTGTGACGCCATTCCTATTGGGGGATACGAGGATACCGATAAACTCATCTTT
cdr3_aa: CACDAIPIGGYEDTDKLIF
j_call: TRDJ1
clone_size: many
cdr3_length: 19
d_call: TRDD3
v_call: TRDV2

cdr3_nt: TGTGCCTGTGACTCCCTACTGGGGGATACGGACACCGATAAACTCATCTTT
cdr3_aa: CACDSLLGDTDTDKLIF
j_call: TRDJ1
clone_size: -
cdr3_length: 17
d_call: TRDD3
v_call: TRDV2

cdr3_nt: TGTGCCTGTGACACCGCAGGGGGACACCACTCCTGGGACACCCGACAGATGTTTTTC
cdr3_aa: CACDTAGGHHSWDTRQMFF
j_call: TRDJ3
clone_size: medium-sized
cdr3_length: 19
d_call: -
v_call: TRDV2

cdr3_nt: TGTGCCTGTGACACACTGGGGGATAGAACATACACCGATAAACTCATCTTT
cdr3_aa: CACDTLGDRTYTDKLIF
j_call: TRDJ1
clone_size: many
cdr3_length: 17
d_call: TRDD3
v_call: TRDV2

cdr3_nt: TGTGCCTGTGACACCTGGGGGACAGCACAACTCTTCTTT
cdr3_aa: CACDTWGTAQLFF
j_call: TRDJ2
clone_size: medium-sized
cdr3_length: 13
d_call: -
v_call: TRDV2

cdr3_nt: TGTGCTCTTGGGGAATCTCGTCTAAATCCACCTGGGGGATACGCCCCGCATCTCACCGATAAACTCATCTTT
cdr3_aa: CALGESRLNPPGGYAPHLTDKLIF
j_call: TRDJ1
clone_size: -
cdr3_length: 24
d_call: TRDD3
v_call: TRDV1

cdr3_nt: TGTGCCTGTGACACCCGAGGCGGGACTGGGGGATATGTTTTGGTGTATAAACTCATCTTT
cdr3_aa: CACDTRGGTGGYVLVYKLIF
j_call: TRDJ1
clone_size: -
cdr3_length: 20
d_call: TRDD3
v_call: TRDV2

cdr3_nt: TGTGCCTGTGACACCGTCCGTACTGGGGGATACGAGTACACCGATAAACTCATCTTT
cdr3_aa: CACDTVRTGGYEYTDKLIF
j_call: TRDJ1
clone_size: few
cdr3_length: 19
d_call: TRDD3
v_call: TRDV2

cdr3_nt: TGTGCCTGTGACACGGTTGGGAGAGGAAGGGACACCCGACAGATGTTTTTC
cdr3_aa: CACDTVGRGRDTRQMFF
j_call: TRDJ3
clone_size: few
cdr3_length: 17
d_call: -
v_call: TRDV2

cdr3_nt: TGTGCCTGTGACACCATTATGGTGGGGGATACTCCCGATAAACTCATCTTT
cdr3_aa: CACDTIMVGDTPDKLIF
j_call: TRDJ1
clone_size: few
cdr3_length: 17
d_call: TRDD3
v_call: TRDV2

cdr3_nt: TGTGCCTGTGACTTACTGGGGGATACATTCACCGATAAACTCATCTTT
cdr3_aa: CACDLLGDTFTDKLIF
j_call: TRDJ1
clone_size: few
cdr3_length: 16
d_call: TRDD3
v_call: TRDV2

cdr3_nt: TGTGCTCTTGGGGCACACCCACCCCTGCCGCCTTTACTGGGGGACCTTTTAATTCTCCCTGGTCCCCAGTACACCGACAAACTCATCTTT
cdr3_aa: CALGAHPPLPPLLGDLLILPGPQYTDKLIF
j_call: TRDJ1
clone_size: -
cdr3_length: 30
d_call: TRDD3
v_call: TRDV1

cdr3_nt: TGTGCCTGTGACACCGTATCTGGGGCTCATTCGACAGCACAACTCTTCTTT
cdr3_aa: CACDTVSGAHSTAQLFF
j_call: TRDJ2
clone_size: medium-sized
cdr3_length: 17
d_call: -
v_call: TRDV2